This T cell receptor beta chain was found in a study of Ad26.COV2.S vaccination and SARS-CoV-2 variants. Trimming removed 10 bases at V and 4 bases at J, with 6 bases between. CDR3 length: 10 amino acids. Described treatment: about 20 received Ad26.COV2.S at low or high dose, single or two shots; roughly 5 received placebo; per-sample allocation not given. Sampling was done on day 63 after the first vaccine or placebo injection. Only in-frame clones appear in the TCRdb table, and some are missing; sequencing was by immunoSEQ multiplex PCR. The sample gives a few hundred thousand clones, 85% to 90% of which show up once; 4.5% to 5.5% is in the top ten.

This receptor was taken from a person aged 18-65 years who received the Ad26.COV2.S COVID-19 vaccine or a placebo. The material sequenced was peripheral blood, taken in a trial of Ad26.COV2.S vaccine versus placebo. The V gene is TRBV12-3 or TRBV12-4, the J gene TRBJ2-3, with D unresolved. CDR3 coding DNA: TGTGCCACCGCCCCAGATACGCAGTATTTT. Its protein product is CATAPDTQYF.